This is a list of T cell receptor beta chains from one sample in a study of blood T cells in healthy people across ages. TCRdb analysed the 5' RACE reads with MiXCR anew, one entry per CDR3 protein. In the table there are about 630,000 distinct CDR3 sequences, roughly 20% of which are singletons. Material for sequencing was blood. The receptors were sampled from a man between 65 and 85 years old in good health. CDR3s include the opening cysteine and the closing phenylalanine or tryptophan. D genes are given only for firm matches. Clone size is stated in some rows and not others, as once, few, many or a class when expanded.

D gene	clone size	V gene	J gene	CDR3 DNA	CDR3 protein
-	once	TRBV2	TRBJ2-6	TGTGCCAGCAGTGTCGGGCCCCCCAACGTCCTGACTTTC	CASSVGPPNVLTF
-	-	TRBV5-1	TRBJ2-6	TGCGCCGGATCCATGGGGGCTGGGGCCAACGTCCTGACTTTC	CAGSMGAGANVLTF
TRBD1	few	TRBV5-4	TRBJ1-3	TGTGCCAGCAGCTTGCGGTTAACCGGGACAGGGGGCGCTGGAAACACCATATATTTT	CASSLRLTGTGGAGNTIYF
-	few	TRBV27	TRBJ2-7	TGTGCCAGCGGGGTCTCCTACGAGCAGTACTTC	CASGVSYEQYF
TRBD2	-	TRBV20-1	TRBJ2-3	TGCAGTCTCTTTCGGGAGGGTACGCAGTATTTT	CSLFREGTQYF
TRBD2	few	TRBV12-5	TRBJ2-4	TGTGCTAGTGGTTCCAACCGACTAGCAGAAAACATTCAGTACTTC	CASGSNRLAENIQYF
-	few	TRBV20-1	TRBJ2-6	TGCAGTGCTAGTCTGCCTGGCTCTGGGGCCAACGTCCTGACTTTC	CSASLPGSGANVLTF
TRBD1	-	TRBV20-1	TRBJ2-1	TGCAGTGCTAGAGACCTTAGGACAGGCTCCTACAATGAGCAGTTCTTC	CSARDLRTGSYNEQFF
TRBD2	few	TRBV6-5	TRBJ2-1	TGTGCCAGCAGTTACATGGCGGGAGGGCCAATGGGGCAGTTCTTC	CASSYMAGGPMGQFF
-	-	TRBV7-6	TRBJ1-5	TGTGCCAGCAGCGCCTCCCGCGCATCGGGTCGGCCCCAGCATTTT	CASSASRASGRPQHF
-	few	TRBV7-2	TRBJ2-1	TGTGCCAGCAGCCCGAGGGGGGAGGGATACAATGAGCAGTTCTTC	CASSPRGEGYNEQFF
-	-	TRBV6-6	TRBJ2-2	TGTGCTCTGGGGGGGGCGCAGGGCGGGGAGCTGTTTTTT	CALGGAQGGELFF
TRBD2	-	TRBV3-1	TRBJ2-5	TGTGCCAGCAGCCAAGATCCCGGACTAGCGGCAGATTGGGAGACCCAGTACTTC	CASSQDPGLAADWETQYF
-	few	TRBV29-1	TRBJ2-7	TGCAGCGTTGAAAAGCAGGGCGATTACGAGCGCTACTTC	CSVEKQGDYERYF
TRBD1	-	TRBV27	TRBJ2-7	TGTGCCAGCGGATTGACAGGGGGGTACTACGAGCAGTACTTC	CASGLTGGYYEQYF
-	-	TRBV6-5	TRBJ2-5	TGTGCCAGCAGTTACACGGCAGTACAAGAGACCCAGTACTTC	CASSYTAVQETQYF
TRBD1	few	TRBV20-1	TRBJ1-2	TGCAGTGCCGCCTGGGGTGACAGGGGTGACGATGGCTACACCTTC	CSAAWGDRGDDGYTF
-	-	TRBV7-9	TRBJ1-1	TGTGCCAGCAGCATGGGACCAAAGAACACTGAAGCTTTCTTT	CASSMGPKNTEAFF
TRBD2	many	TRBV11-2	TRBJ2-3	TGTGCCAGCAGCTTGCATAGCGGGAGTACAGATACGCAGTATTTT	CASSLHSGSTDTQYF
-	-	TRBV7-9	TRBJ1-6	TGTGCCAGCAGCCTACAGGAAAATTCACCCCTCCACTTT	CASSLQENSPLHF
TRBD1	few	TRBV7-2	TRBJ2-5	TGTGCCAGCAGCTTAGGACGAGGGACAGGCCAAGAGACCCAGTACTTC	CASSLGRGTGQETQYF
TRBD2	-	TRBV5-1	TRBJ2-4	TGCGCCAGCAGCCCAACGGGACTAGCGGGGGGGCCGAGCAAAAACATTCAGTACTTC	CASSPTGLAGGPSKNIQYF
-	many	TRBV4-3	TRBJ2-7	TGCGCCAGCAGCCAAGAAAGGCAGGTGTCCTACGAGCAGTACTTC	CASSQERQVSYEQYF
-	few	TRBV20-1	TRBJ2-7	TGCAGTGCTCCCATGGGGGACCCCTTCGAGCAGTACTTC	CSAPMGDPFEQYF
TRBD2	-	TRBV4-3	TRBJ2-3	TGCGCCAGCAGCCAAGACGGGCTAGCGGGAGGTATCTCATATAGCACAGATACGCAGTATTTT	CASSQDGLAGGISYSTDTQYF
-	-	TRBV28	TRBJ2-7	TGTGCCAGCAGTCCGGACGGTTACGGCTACGAGCAGTACTTC	CASSPDGYGYEQYF
TRBD2	few	TRBV2	TRBJ2-1	TGTGCCAGCAGCCGCGGGAGGCAGTACAATGAGCAGTTCTTC	CASSRGRQYNEQFF
-	few	TRBV18	TRBJ1-2	TGTGCCAGCTCACCACCAGGGACTAACTATGGCTACACCTTC	CASSPPGTNYGYTF
TRBD2	once	TRBV7-9	TRBJ2-7	TGTGCCAGCAGCGAAGCGGGGGGTCTCCCCTACGAGCAGTACTTC	CASSEAGGLPYEQYF
-	-	TRBV6-6	TRBJ1-1	TGTGCCAGCCTAGGGCAAGGGTACACTGAAGCTTTCTTT	CASLGQGYTEAFF
TRBD1	-	TRBV2	TRBJ1-5	TGTGCCAGCAGTGGCCAGGGGGCCGGTCAGCCCCAGCATTTT	CASSGQGAGQPQHF
-	-	TRBV7-2	TRBJ2-2	TGTGCCAGCAGCTTAGATAACAGGGCGGGCGAGGAGCTGTTTTTT	CASSLDNRAGEELFF
-	few	TRBV6-6	TRBJ1-6	TGTGCCAGCAGTTACGGGAACCTATCACCCCTCCACTTT	CASSYGNLSPLHF
TRBD1	few	TRBV2	TRBJ2-7	TGTGCCAGCAGGGGGGACAGGGGAGGCTACGAGCAGTACTTC	CASRGDRGGYEQYF
TRBD1	few	TRBV6-2/TRBV6-3	TRBJ2-5	TGTGCCAGCAGTTACCAACAGGGGATCCAAGAGACCCAGTACTTC	CASSYQQGIQETQYF
-	-	TRBV5-5	TRBJ2-7	TGTGCCAGCAGCCAGGCGGAGGAGCACAGGTACGAGCAGTACTTC	CASSQAEEHRYEQYF
-	many	TRBV28	TRBJ2-7	TGTGCCAGCAGTTCCGACCAACCCTACGAGCAGTACTTC	CASSSDQPYEQYF
TRBD2	-	TRBV4-1	TRBJ2-1	TGCGCCAGCAGCCATACCACTAGCGGGATAGACAATGAGCAGTTCTTC	CASSHTTSGIDNEQFF
-	few	TRBV12-3/TRBV12-4	TRBJ1-1	TGTGCCAGCAGCCTAAGGAGTGAAGCTTTCTTT	CASSLRSEAFF
TRBD2	many	TRBV29-1	TRBJ2-1	TGCAGCGTCCCACCTCCAGCGGGAGACGACAATGAGCAGTTCTTC	CSVPPPAGDDNEQFF
-	-	TRBV30	TRBJ2-1	TGTGCCTGGAGTGCCAGGGAAATCGAGCAGTTCTTC	CAWSAREIEQFF
-	-	TRBV29-1	TRBJ2-2	TGCAGCGTTGAGAGCTACTTGCCCGGGGAGCTGTTTTTT	CSVESYLPGELFF
TRBD1	few	TRBV11-2	TRBJ2-2	TGTGCCAGCAGCTTGGGACAGGGATTCACCGGGGAGCTGTTTTTT	CASSLGQGFTGELFF
-	few	TRBV15	TRBJ1-1	TGTGCCACCGGACAGACCACTGAAGCTTTCTTT	CATGQTTEAFF
-	-	TRBV29-1	TRBJ2-1	TGCAGCGCCCTACCAGGGGTCGGATTTTACAATGAGCAGTTCTTC	CSALPGVGFYNEQFF
TRBD2	few	TRBV28	TRBJ2-3	TGTGCCAGCAGTCCCAGGGGACTAGCGGGACCCGATACGCAGTATTTT	CASSPRGLAGPDTQYF
-	few	TRBV15	TRBJ2-3	TGTGCCACCAGCAGAGATAGGAGGCAGGGCCGGGGCATCGTAGATACGCAGTATTTT	CATSRDRRQGRGIVDTQYF
TRBD2	few	TRBV7-2	TRBJ2-4	TGTGCCAGCAGCTTAGCCCCCCTGACTAGCGGTAAAAACATTCAGTACTTC	CASSLAPLTSGKNIQYF
-	-	TRBV12-3/TRBV12-4	TRBJ2-2	TGTGCCAGCATTCGTTGGCAATCCACCGGGGAGCTGTTTTTT	CASIRWQSTGELFF
TRBD2	-	TRBV5-6	TRBJ2-1	TGTGCCAGCAGCTTGGTCGGGAGGGGTAATGAGCAGTTCTTC	CASSLVGRGNEQFF
-	-	TRBV15	TRBJ2-3	TGTGCCACCAGCAGAGTACAGGGACGGACAGATACGCAGTATTTT	CATSRVQGRTDTQYF
TRBD2	few	TRBV29-1	TRBJ2-7	TGCAGCGTTCGGACTAGCGGGAGTGGTGAGCAGTACTTC	CSVRTSGSGEQYF
TRBD2	-	TRBV20-1	TRBJ2-1	TGCAGTGCTCTTGGACTAGCCGCTTACAATGAGCAGTTCTTC	CSALGLAAYNEQFF
TRBD1	few	TRBV19	TRBJ2-2	TGTGCCAGTAGTAACCCTGGGACAGGGGGGAACACCGGGGAGCTGTTTTTT	CASSNPGTGGNTGELFF
-	many	TRBV6-2/TRBV6-3	TRBJ2-7	TGTGCCAGCAGTTTGGGACTGCCTTCGGAGCAGTACTTC	CASSLGLPSEQYF
TRBD1	few	TRBV7-9	TRBJ2-7	TGTGCCAGCAGCTTAAGCTCAGGGGGCTGGAACGAGCAGTACTTC	CASSLSSGGWNEQYF
TRBD2	-	TRBV12-3/TRBV12-4	TRBJ2-3	TGTGCCAGCAGTCCAGGGACTAGCGGGATGGTAGATACGCAGTATTTT	CASSPGTSGMVDTQYF
-	few	TRBV5-5	TRBJ2-5	TGTGCCAGCAGCTTGGAACCGACGAAAGAGACCCAGTACTTC	CASSLEPTKETQYF
-	many	TRBV3-1	TRBJ2-7	TGTGCCAGCAGCCAAGTTAGCCACGAGCAGTACTTC	CASSQVSHEQYF
TRBD1	-	TRBV15	TRBJ2-1	TGTGCCACCAGCAGAGATCTTGGCGGACAGGGGAATGAGCAGTTCTTC	CATSRDLGGQGNEQFF